This T cell receptor (beta chain) was captured in a study of CDR3 diversity in severe acne. TCRdb itself ran the PCR reads through MiXCR, one entry per CDR3 protein. This table has approximately 90,000 distinct CDR3 sequences, about 48% appearing once. V lost 1 base and J 7 bases, leaving 7 bases between the germline ends. The CDR3 length is 13 residues. CDR1 and CDR2 from the germline V gene are KGHDR and SFDVKD. This chain links TRBV24-1 with TRBJ1-5, with D hard to call. The sequenced sample consisted of blood. This clonotype was obtained from a male donor in good health, serving as a control. In DNA, the CDR3 is TGTGCCACCAGTGATTTAGACGGGCAGCCCCAGCATTTT. It translates to CATSDLDGQPQHF.